The 17 T cell receptor beta chains presented below share a single source sample, sequenced in a study of OX40 agonist ivuxolimab in advanced cancers. Using immunoSEQ multiplex PCR, the repertoire was profiled, and TCRdb retains in-frame clones only, with some absent. Here the sample spans approximately 80,000 clones, around nine tenths being singletons. The source material was CD4+ or CD8+ T cells sorted from blood, sampled in a trial of the OX40 agonist ivuxolimab. The receptors were gathered from an adult with an advanced solid tumor such as melanoma, head and neck, liver or kidney cancer.

V is TRBV7-9 and J is TRBJ2-2, with TRBD2 identical over 11 bases. Trimming removed 7 bases from V and 6 bases from J; junction bases left unmatched: 7. The CDR3 has 15 residues. The germline gives CDR1 SEHNR, CDR2 FQNEAQ (reference sequence). CDR3 DNA: TGTGCCAGCAACCAACTAGCGGGAGTTGCCGGGGAGCTGTTTTTT. Its translation is CASNQLAGVAGELFF. Together with reference TRBV7-9 and TRBJ2-2, the CDR3 gives the full variable domain: DTGVSQNPRHKITKRGQNVTFRCDPISEHNRLYWYRQTLGQGPEFLTYFQNEAQLEKSRLLSDRFSAERPKGSFSTLEIQRTEQGDSAMYLCASNQLAGVAGELFFGEGSRLTVL.

This chain uses TRBV5-6 with TRBJ1-1, with 7 positions matching TRBD1. CDR1 is SGHDT and CDR2 is YYEEEE in the germline V gene. The CDR3 loop spans 18 amino acids. V shed 1 base, J shed 11 bases, and the junction held 23 bases outside the gene matches. The DNA of the CDR3 is TGTGCCAGCAGCTTGTACCAGGGGGAATGGGCACGTGCGGGACGGGCTTTCTTT. Protein product: CASSLYQGEWARAGRAFF.

The V call is TRBV5-1, the J call TRBJ2-5; no clear D. This CDR3 has 14 residues. Germline V gene lookup returns CDR1 SGHRS and CDR2 YFSETQ. Trimming shortened V by 0 bases and J by 3 bases, and 9 bases separated the two germline ends. The DNA for the CDR3 is TGCGCCAGCAGCTTGGTGGGGAAAGAAGAGACCCAGTACTTC. This gives the protein CASSLVGKEETQYF.

The genes are TRBV23-1 and TRBJ2-1; D is undetermined. TRBV23-1 belongs to the ORF category, with a function that is uncertain. The CDR3 runs 14 residues. V lost 6 bases, J lost 5 bases, and 14 bases lay in between. CDR3 region: CASSSEQSHNEQFF. In DNA form, the CDR3 reads TGCGCCAGCAGCTCCGAACAGTCCCACAATGAGCAGTTCTTC.

The chain couples TRBV25-1 to TRBJ2-3; a possible D gene is TRBD2 (5 bases). Trimming removed 5 bases from V and 4 bases from J, with 13 bases in between. CDR3 length equals 14 residues. Per germline, CDR1 MGHDK and CDR2 SYGVNS. In DNA form, the CDR3 reads TGTGCCAGCAGTTCCGGGATTGGCGCAGATACGCAGTATTTT. Amino acids: CASSSGIGADTQYF.

V is TRBV7-9 and J is TRBJ2-7, with 8 bases lining up with TRBD2. The CDR3 runs 15 residues. The V gene's germline CDR1 is SEHNR and CDR2 FQNEAQ (reference sequence). Germline trimming cut 5 bases from V and 5 bases from J; bases unmatched to any gene: 11. CDR3 residues: CASSNQGLAADEQYF. DNA for the CDR3: TGTGCCAGCAGCAATCAAGGACTAGCAGCGGACGAGCAGTACTTC.

The rearrangement joins TRBV7-2 to TRBJ2-3; 8 nucleotides line up with TRBD2. There are 16 residues in the CDR3. In germline, CDR1 is SGHTA, CDR2 FQGNSA. Unmatched junction bases numbered 10, after V lost 5 bases and J lost 3 bases. The CDR3 region has the DNA TGTGCCAGCAGCCTCCCGGCTAGCGGGCGGACAGATACGCAGTATTTT. It codes for CASSLPASGRTDTQYF.

The chain employs TRBV11-3 and TRBJ2-5; TRBD2 might be the D (7 bases). The length of the CDR3 is 14 residues. Germline V gene sequence: CDR1 SGHNT, CDR2 YENEEA. V shed 0 bases and J shed 5 bases, with 10 bases lying between them. CDR3 bases: TGTGCCAGCAGCTTAGATGGGGGGGCGGAGACCCAGTACTTC. Translating gives CASSLDGGAETQYF.

This clone occurred once. This chain uses TRBV6-6 with TRBJ2-7, with 7 bases aligning to TRBD1. This CDR3 contains 14 residues. Trimming at V came to 5 bases and at J to 6 bases, leaving 10 bases not matched to a gene. CDR1 is MNHNY, CDR2 SVGAGI, per germline (reference sequence). The CDR3 DNA reads TGTGCCAGCAGTAACGACAGGGAGCCCGTCGAGCAGTACTTC. Its translation is CASSNDREPVEQYF.

Written as DNA, the CDR3 is TGTGCCAGCAGGGAACAGGGTGTATATGGCTACACCTTC. Translated, it gives CASREQGVYGYTF. V is TRBV2 and J is TRBJ1-2; maybe TRBD1 (6 bases). CDR3 length equals 13 residues. The V end was cut by 6 bases, the J end by 5 bases, with 13 bases between. Germline assignment: CDR1 SNHLY and CDR2 FYNNEI.

Only a few counts were recorded for this clone. The chain uses TRBV28 and TRBJ1-1; a weak D match, TRBD1 (5 bases). The ends were cut back, 6 bases at V and 1 base at J, with 18 bases in the middle. From germline, CDR1 is MDHEN and CDR2 SYDVKM. The CDR3 consists of 16 residues. The CDR3 DNA reads as TGTGCCAGCAGATCCCGGGCGGGGCGGGCGAACACTGAAGCTTTCTTT. It specifies CASRSRAGRANTEAFF.

This clone was detected a few times. This chain connects TRBV11-3 to TRBJ2-7; D gene ambiguous. The CDR3 runs to 15 residues. The germline gives CDR1 SGHNT, CDR2 YENEEA. With 1 base removed from V and 0 bases from J, the gap between germline ends came to 10 bases. CDR3 region: CASSLVASISYEQYF. In DNA form, the CDR3 reads TGTGCCAGCAGCTTAGTGGCCTCAATCTCCTACGAGCAGTACTTC.

This rearrangement joins TRBV30 to TRBJ1-6; D not certain. Trimming pared 7 bases from V and 5 bases from J, leaving 9 bases between. The CDR3 has 12 residues. CDR1 is GTSNPN, CDR2 SVGIG, per germline (reference sequence). As DNA, the CDR3 is TGTGCCTCTAACCTGAATAATTCACCCCTCCACTTT. Translated: CASNLNNSPLHF.

The chain uses TRBV2 and TRBJ2-5, with 10 positions matching TRBD2. Germline CDR1 and CDR2: SNHLY and FYNNEI. With V trimmed by 4 bases and J by 5 bases, 10 bases remained unmatched. The CDR3 extends over 16 amino acids. This CDR3 reads CASSGVAGGVAETQYF. The CDR3 nucleotides are TGTGCCAGCAGTGGGGTAGCGGGAGGAGTGGCGGAGACCCAGTACTTC.

This chain links TRBV11-2 with TRBJ2-1, with 14 bases that match TRBD2. J lost 2 bases, V lost 5 bases, and 5 bases had no gene match. The CDR3 totals 17 residues. In germline, CDR1 is SGHAT, CDR2 FQNNGV. CDR3 bases: TGTGCCAGCAGCAGGGGACTAGCGGGGGACCCCTACAATGAGCAGTTCTTC. Amino acid sequence: CASSRGLAGDPYNEQFF.

The gene calls are TRBV18 and TRBJ2-3, with TRBD1 matching over 7 bases. Germline loops: CDR1 KGHSH, CDR2 LQKENI. CDR3 size: 15 residues. V lost 5 bases to trimming and J lost 4 bases; unmatched junction nucleotides: 9. CDR3 DNA: TGTGCCAGCTCAGCCCTGACAGGGTGGGCAGATACGCAGTATTTT. Protein sequence: CASSALTGWADTQYF.

This chain connects TRBV5-1 to TRBJ1-4; D is perhaps TRBD1 (5 bases). Trimming shortened V by 3 bases and J by 0 bases, and 12 bases separated the two germline ends. Germline assignment: CDR1 SGHRS and CDR2 YFSETQ. The CDR3 is 16 residues long. The CDR3 coding sequence is TGCGCCAGCAGCTCGGGACGGCTTGCAACTAATGAAAAACTGTTTTTT. Encoded protein: CASSSGRLATNEKLFF.